The T cell receptor beta chain under discussion was sequenced for a study of control samples from healthy donors and cancer patients. Germline V gives CDR1 SGHKS, CDR2 YYEKEE (reference sequence). Losses at the gene ends were 3 bases for V and 2 bases for J; bases not matched to a gene: 2. The CDR3 is 15 residues long. TCRdb's table, derived via immunoSEQ multiplex PCR, lists solely in-frame clones and lacks some. The sample shows 100,000 to 150,000 clones, 80% to 95% of them seen only once. The clonotype was recovered from a man between 18 and 35 years old in good health. V gene TRBV5-5 combines with J gene TRBJ1-3, with 10 bases fitting TRBD1. Sample: blood. The CDR3 bases are TGTGCCAGCAGCTGGGGACAGGGGACTGGAAACACCATATATTTT. This translates into CASSWGQGTGNTIYF.